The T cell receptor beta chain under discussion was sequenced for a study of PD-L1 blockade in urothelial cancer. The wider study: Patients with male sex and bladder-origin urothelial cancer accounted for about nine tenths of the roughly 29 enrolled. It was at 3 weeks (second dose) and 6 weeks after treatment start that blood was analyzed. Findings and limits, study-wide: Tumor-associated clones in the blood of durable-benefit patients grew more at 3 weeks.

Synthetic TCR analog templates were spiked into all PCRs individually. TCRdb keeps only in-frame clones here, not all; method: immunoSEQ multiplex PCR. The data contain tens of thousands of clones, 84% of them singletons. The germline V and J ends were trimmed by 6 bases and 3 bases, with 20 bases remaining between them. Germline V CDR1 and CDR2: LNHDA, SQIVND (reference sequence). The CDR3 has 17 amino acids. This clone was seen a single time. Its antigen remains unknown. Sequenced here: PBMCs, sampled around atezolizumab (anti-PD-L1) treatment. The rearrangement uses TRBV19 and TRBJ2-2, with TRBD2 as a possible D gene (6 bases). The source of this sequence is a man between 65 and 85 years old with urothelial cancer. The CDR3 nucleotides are TGTGCCAGTAGCCCAACCCTCGGGAGTGCGGACACCGGGGAGCTGTTTTTT. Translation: CASSPTLGSADTGELFF.